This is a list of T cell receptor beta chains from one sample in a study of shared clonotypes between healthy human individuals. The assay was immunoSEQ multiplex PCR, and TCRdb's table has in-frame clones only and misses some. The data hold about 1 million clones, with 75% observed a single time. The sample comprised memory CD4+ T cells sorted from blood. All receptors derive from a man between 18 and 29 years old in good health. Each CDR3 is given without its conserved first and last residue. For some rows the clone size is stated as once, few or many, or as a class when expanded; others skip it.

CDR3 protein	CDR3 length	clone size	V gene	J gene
ASSQARSYTGELF	13	few	TRBV2	TRBJ2-2
ASSPGASVFNTEAF	14	NA	TRBV5-4	TRBJ1-1
AISPGLNNQPQH	12	NA	TRBV10-3	TRBJ1-5
ASSQDRGQVDGYT	13	NA	TRBV5-4	TRBJ1-2
ASSEGGLGGYT	11	NA	TRBV2	TRBJ1-2
ASSLRPGRPNTGELF	15	NA	TRBV5-1	TRBJ2-2
ATSRDRGVTNTEAF	14	NA	TRBV15	TRBJ1-1
ASSIVSATGELF	12	NA	TRBV19	TRBJ2-2
ASSRDRNSPLH	11	NA	TRBV5-1	TRBJ1-6
ASSSGGTGGETQY	13	NA	TRBV11-3	TRBJ2-5
ASSPRAGGLNTGELF	15	few	TRBV18	TRBJ2-2
ASRSSRGRAGQETQY	15	NA	TRBV19	TRBJ2-5
ASSYLSGNTIY	11	few	TRBV27	TRBJ1-3
ASSPGAIYGYT	11	NA	TRBV18	TRBJ1-2
ASSPPNARPTVGELF	15	once	TRBV5-6	TRBJ2-2
ASSPLGSGVKEDTQY	15	once	TRBV28	TRBJ2-3
ASKRTSGAYNEQF	13	NA	TRBV2	TRBJ2-1
ASSIGGRAGQETQY	14	NA	TRBV19	TRBJ2-5
ASRTGAGSPNEKLF	14	NA	TRBV5-1	TRBJ1-4
ASSSFTGQGYETQY	14	few	TRBV7-9	TRBJ2-5
ASSADGYQPQH	11	few	TRBV6-5	TRBJ1-5
ASSPDRGNPKNTEAF	15	few	TRBV5-6	TRBJ1-1
ASSEVTGNTQY	11	NA	TRBV2	TRBJ2-3
ASPGQGAPPYGYT	13	NA	TRBV23-1	TRBJ1-2
ARSPGLAGINEQF	13	NA	TRBV7-5	TRBJ2-1
ASSQSGSNQPQH	12	few	TRBV4-1	TRBJ1-5
ASSPGDRYTGELF	13	NA	TRBV4-1	TRBJ2-2
AISSGLSTEAF	11	few	TRBV10-3	TRBJ1-1
SARGTSSTGTEAF	13	NA	TRBV29-1	TRBJ1-1
ASSVPGQPYGYT	12	NA	TRBV28	TRBJ1-2
ASSEGGYQETQY	12	NA	TRBV11-3	TRBJ2-5
ASSISLQGWYEQY	13	NA	TRBV19	TRBJ2-7
ASSLSPSGSYEQY	13	NA	TRBV5-1	TRBJ2-7
ASSLASGNSPLH	12	many	TRBV7-6	TRBJ1-6
AEGQLSYEQY	10	NA	TRBV2	TRBJ2-7
ASGTSGRRNEQY	12	NA	TRBV7-2	TRBJ2-7
ASSSTGQLSEKLF	13	NA	TRBV5-1	TRBJ1-4
ASSLEQGRTGELF	13	once	TRBV5-1	TRBJ2-2
ASGRGHFTYNSPLH	14	NA	TRBV5-6	TRBJ1-6
AWSVSTTQNTGELF	14	NA	TRBV30	TRBJ2-2
ASSFRQGNPNFNYGYT	16	NA	TRBV27	TRBJ1-2
AWRLGGNYEQY	11	NA	TRBV30	NA
ASSHSAEQY	9	NA	TRBV14	TRBJ2-7
ASSFPALGQGNYGYT	15	NA	TRBV28	TRBJ1-2
AWNQGLSTDTQY	12	NA	TRBV30	TRBJ2-3
ASSQDLSRHTGELF	14	NA	TRBV4-3	TRBJ2-2
ASSPTSAGYGYT	12	NA	TRBV5-1	TRBJ1-2
ASSVDQDQPQH	11	NA	TRBV9	TRBJ1-5
ASSLGNSYEQY	11	NA	TRBV11-3	TRBJ2-7
ASSLTGNQPQH	11	NA	TRBV5-1	TRBJ1-5
ASSEDQRQGEQY	12	NA	TRBV10-1	TRBJ2-7
ASSPGTTQETQY	12	few	TRBV5-4	TRBJ2-5
SARGPYEQY	9	NA	TRBV20-1	TRBJ2-7
ASSLGREGDTQY	12	few	TRBV5-1	TRBJ2-3
ASSPGLAVNEQF	12	NA	TRBV5-1	TRBJ2-1
AWSRTMNTEAF	11	few	TRBV30	TRBJ1-1
AFLRANSPLH	10	NA	TRBV30	TRBJ1-6